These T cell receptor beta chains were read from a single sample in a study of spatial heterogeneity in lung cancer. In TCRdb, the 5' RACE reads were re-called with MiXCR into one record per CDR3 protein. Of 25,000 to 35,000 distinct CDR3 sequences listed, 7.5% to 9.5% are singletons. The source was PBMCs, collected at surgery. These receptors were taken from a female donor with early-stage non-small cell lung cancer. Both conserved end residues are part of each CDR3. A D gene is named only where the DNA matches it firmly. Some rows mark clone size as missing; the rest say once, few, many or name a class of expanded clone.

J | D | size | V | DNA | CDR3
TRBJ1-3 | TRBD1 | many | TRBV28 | TGTGCCAGCAGTACCAGGGGGCTAGGTGGAAACACCATATATTTT | CASSTRGLGGNTIYF
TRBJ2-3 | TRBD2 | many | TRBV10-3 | TGTGCCATCAGTGATCGCGGGAGTGCAGTTCAAGGCGCAGATACGCAGTATTTT | CAISDRGSAVQGADTQYF
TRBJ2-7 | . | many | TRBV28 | TGTGCCAGCAGTTGGGGTATAGCGGTCGGGAAGTACGAGCAGTACTTC | CASSWGIAVGKYEQYF
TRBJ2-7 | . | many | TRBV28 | TGTGCCAGCAGTTCCGGAGGTAGACCCTACGAGCAGTACTTC | CASSSGGRPYEQYF
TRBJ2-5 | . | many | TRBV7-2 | TGTGCCAGCAGCTCCGCTGGGGGCCGGCGGGAGACCCAGTACTTC | CASSSAGGRRETQYF
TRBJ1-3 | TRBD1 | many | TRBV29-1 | TGCAGCGTTGGTGAGACAGGGCGAAACACCATATATTTT | CSVGETGRNTIYF
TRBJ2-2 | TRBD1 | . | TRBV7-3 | TGTGCCAGCAGCTTAGGGGACAGGGGTCGATTCACCGGGGAGCTGTTTTTT | CASSLGDRGRFTGELFF
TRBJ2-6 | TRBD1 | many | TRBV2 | TGTGCCAGCAGATTCCAGGGGGTTGGGGCCAACGTCCTGACTTTC | CASRFQGVGANVLTF
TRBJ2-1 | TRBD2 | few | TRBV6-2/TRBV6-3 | TGTGCCAGCAGTTACGCCGGGAGGGCGGGTAATGAGCAGTTCTTC | CASSYAGRAGNEQFF
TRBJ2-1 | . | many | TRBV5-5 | TGTGCCAGCAGCAACGGGGTCAATGAGCAGTTCTTC | CASSNGVNEQFF
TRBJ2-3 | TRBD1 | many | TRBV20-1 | TGCAGTGCTTCAGTCCCGGGACAGGGAGATACGCAGTATTTT | CSASVPGQGDTQYF
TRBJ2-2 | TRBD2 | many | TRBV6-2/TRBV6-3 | TGTGCCAGCACCCTACTAGCGGCAAGGGCCGGGGAGCTGTTTTTT | CASTLLAARAGELFF
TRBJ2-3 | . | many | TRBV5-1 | TGCGCCAGCAGCTTGACGGGGGATACGCAGTATTTT | CASSLTGDTQYF
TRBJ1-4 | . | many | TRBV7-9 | TGTGCCAGCAGCTTAGGGGGAGAAAAACTGTTTTTT | CASSLGGEKLFF
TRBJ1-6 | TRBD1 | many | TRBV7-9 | TGTGCCAGCAGCCCTACGGGCCCGACAGGGGAAAGTTCACCCCTCCACTTT | CASSPTGPTGESSPLHF
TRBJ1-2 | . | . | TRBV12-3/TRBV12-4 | TGTGCCAGCAGTTTAGGCAGGTCTCACTATGGCTACACCTTC | CASSLGRSHYGYTF
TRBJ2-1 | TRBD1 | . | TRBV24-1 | TGTGCCACCAGTGATCCCGCAGGGGGCTCTGAGCAGTTCTTC | CATSDPAGGSEQFF
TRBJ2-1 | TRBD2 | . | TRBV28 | TGTGCCAGCAGCTCCCCCCCGGGACTAGCGGGCTCCGAGCAGTTCTTC | CASSSPPGLAGSEQFF
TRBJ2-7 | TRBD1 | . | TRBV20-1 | TGCAGTGCTAGAGAAAGACAGGGGGGCTACGAGCAGTACTTC | CSARERQGGYEQYF
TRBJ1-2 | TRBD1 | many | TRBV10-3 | TGTGCCACCACCCCAGGGGGCCCCCGTGGATATGGCTACACCTTC | CATTPGGPRGYGYTF
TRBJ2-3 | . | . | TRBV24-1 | TGTGCCACCAGTGATTCGGCGGAGCGCACAGATACGCAGTATTTT | CATSDSAERTDTQYF
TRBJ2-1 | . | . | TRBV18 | TGTGCCAGCTCACTCGACGAGCGGGCAAATGAGCAGTTCTTC | CASSLDERANEQFF
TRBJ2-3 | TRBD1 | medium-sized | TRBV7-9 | TGTGCCAGCAGGAAGACAGGGCTCACAGATACGCAGTATTTT | CASRKTGLTDTQYF
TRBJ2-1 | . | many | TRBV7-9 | TGTGCCAGCAGCCTGTACCCGGACAATGAGCAGTTCTTC | CASSLYPDNEQFF
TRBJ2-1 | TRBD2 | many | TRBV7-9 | TGTGCCAGCAGCCCGAAGCGGCGGGAGGGCAATGAGCAGTTCTTC | CASSPKRREGNEQFF
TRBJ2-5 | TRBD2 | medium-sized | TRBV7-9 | TGTGCCAGCAGTCCAGCGGGGGGACTAGCGTCCTACCAAGAGACCCAGTACTTC | CASSPAGGLASYQETQYF
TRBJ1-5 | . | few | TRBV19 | TGTGCCAGTAGTGGGGGACTGCGGCCCCAGCATTTT | CASSGGLRPQHF
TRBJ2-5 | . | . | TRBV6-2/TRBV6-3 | TGTGCCAGCAGCTCGAACTCCCGTGGGCTCCAAGAGACCCAGTACTTC | CASSSNSRGLQETQYF
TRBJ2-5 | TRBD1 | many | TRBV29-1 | TGCAGCGTTGGGCAAGGGACAGGTCGGCAAGAGACCCAGTACTTC | CSVGQGTGRQETQYF
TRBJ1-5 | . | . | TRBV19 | TGTGCCAGTAGTTCCCCAGGCGGGGGCAATCAGCCCCAGCATTTT | CASSSPGGGNQPQHF
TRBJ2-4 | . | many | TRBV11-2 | TGTGCCAGCAGCTTTACCCGGTGGGACATTCAGTACTTC | CASSFTRWDIQYF
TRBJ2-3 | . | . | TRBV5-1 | TGCGCCAGTAGCTTGGATGCAGGGAGAGTGGATACGCAGTATTTT | CASSLDAGRVDTQYF
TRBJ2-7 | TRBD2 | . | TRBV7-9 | TGTGCCATCGCCAGACTAGCGGGAGGGTATGTTGGCGAGCAATACTTC | CAIARLAGGYVGEQYF
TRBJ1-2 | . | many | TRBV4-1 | TGCGCCAGCAGCCAACCGACAGCTAAGAACTATGGCTACACCTTC | CASSQPTAKNYGYTF
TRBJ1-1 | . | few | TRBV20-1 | TGCAGTGCTAGAGATCCCCACGGGGAGGACACTGAAGCTTTCTTT | CSARDPHGEDTEAFF
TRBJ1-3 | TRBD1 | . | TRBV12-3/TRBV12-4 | TGTGCCAGCAGTTCCCGGCAGGGGGGAACGTCTGGAAACACCATATATTTT | CASSSRQGGTSGNTIYF
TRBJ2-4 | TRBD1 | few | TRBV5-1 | TGCGCCAGCAGCTTTTGGACAGGACGGGCCAAAAACATTCAGTACTTC | CASSFWTGRAKNIQYF
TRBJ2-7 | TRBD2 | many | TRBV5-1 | TGCGCCAGCAGCTTGGAAGGTAGCGGGAGAGTGCAGTACTTC | CASSLEGSGRVQYF